The 16 T cell receptor beta chains presented below share a single source sample, sequenced in a study of T cell repertoires in cytomegalovirus infection. From the reads, TCRdb called clonotypes with MiXCR, one entry per CDR3 protein. This sample yields more than 400,000 distinct CDR3 sequences, of which less than 30% are seen a single time; roughly an eighth belongs to the top ten. Sequences were obtained from PBMCs. These receptor sequences come from a human donor in good health (CMV status not recorded). Some clones in this sample may be carry-over from other donors' samples.

V gene TRBV15 combines with J gene TRBJ2-2; 12 bases are a match to TRBD2. Trimming removed 1 base from V and 1 base from J; junction bases left unmatched: 4. Germline V gene data show CDR1 as LNHNV and CDR2 as YYDKDF (reference sequence). The CDR3 runs to 18 residues. The CDR3 DNA sequence: TGTGCCACCAGCAGAGGACTAGCGGGAGATGTGAACACCGGGGAGCTGTTTTTT. Translation gives CATSRGLAGDVNTGELFF.

The rearrangement joins TRBV19 to TRBJ2-3; D is unclear. The CDR3 runs to 13 residues. Germline CDR1 reads LNHDA; CDR2 reads SQIVND (reference sequence). The germline V and J ends were trimmed by 5 bases and 2 bases, with 8 bases remaining between them. This CDR3 is CASSLIFTDTQYF. CDR3 nucleotides: TGTGCCAGTAGTCTGATCTTCACAGATACGCAGTATTTT.

V is TRBV19 and J is TRBJ1-5; a possible D gene is TRBD1 (6 bases). V was pared by 5 bases and J by 3 bases, with 14 bases between. The V gene's germline CDR1 is LNHDA and CDR2 SQIVND (reference sequence). This CDR3 comprises 15 residues. The CDR3 coding sequence is TGTGCCAGTAGTGTTTGGGGACAATCCAATCAGCCCCAGCATTTT. It specifies CASSVWGQSNQPQHF.

This clonotype was recorded many times. V usage is TRBV7-2 and J usage is TRBJ2-3; perhaps TRBD2 as D (6 bases). Between the trimmed V and J ends, which lost 7 bases and 4 bases, there was a span of 15 bases. Germline loops: CDR1 SGHTA, CDR2 FQGNSA. The CDR3 is made up of 14 amino acids. CDR3 residues: CASKAGPRPDTQYF. DNA of the CDR3: TGTGCCAGCAAGGCGGGACCCCGCCCAGATACGCAGTATTTT. The full variable domain, with the rest looked up from reference TRBV7-2 and TRBJ2-3, is GAGVSQSPSNKVTEKGKDVELRCDPISGHTALYWYRQSLGQGLEFLIYFQGNSAPDKSGLPSDRFSAERTGGSVSTLTIQRTQQEDSAVYLCASKAGPRPDTQYFGPGTRLTVL.

This clonotype has just a few counts. The chain employs TRBV5-6 and TRBJ2-3, with D maybe TRBD2 (6 bases). V was shortened by 2 bases and J by 4 bases, with 17 bases between the two germline ends. The germline V gene has CDR1 SGHDT and CDR2 YYEEEE. The CDR3 spans 16 residues. CDR3 in amino acids: CASSLPLAGPSDTQYF. DNA of the CDR3: TGTGCCAGCAGCTTACCGCTGGCGGGACCTTCAGATACGCAGTATTTT.

This rearrangement joins TRBV6-2 or TRBV6-3 to TRBJ1-5, with D possibly matching TRBD1 (5 bases). The germline V gene encodes CDR1 MNHEY and CDR2 SVGEGT. This CDR3 is built from 14 residues. Trimming took off 7 bases at V and 1 base at J, with 11 bases between the two ends. The CDR3 DNA follows: TGTGCCAGCACCAACGGGGACAGCAATCAGCCCCAGCATTTT. Encoded protein: CASTNGDSNQPQHF.

The rearrangement links TRBV6-2 or TRBV6-3 to TRBJ2-3; TRBD2 is a possible D gene (5 bases). CDR3 length: 14 amino acids. The germline V gene encodes CDR1 MNHEY and CDR2 SVGEGT. Trimming shortened V by 7 bases and J by 3 bases, and 14 bases separated the two germline ends. DNA of the CDR3: TGTGCCAGCAAAGTCGCGGGCGTGACAGATACGCAGTATTTT. It codes for CASKVAGVTDTQYF.

This clonotype was counted many times. The chain combines TRBV7-2 with TRBJ1-2, with D possibly being TRBD1 (5 bases). Germline-derived CDR1 and CDR2 are SGHTA and FQGNSA. This CDR3 is 15 amino acids long. Trimming removed 7 bases at V and 0 bases at J, with 15 bases between. CDR3 protein: CASKIERGPNYGYTF. In DNA, the CDR3 is TGTGCCAGCAAAATTGAGAGGGGTCCTAACTATGGCTACACCTTC.

This rearrangement joins TRBV5-1 to TRBJ2-1, with 9 bases lining up with TRBD1. This CDR3 spans 13 amino acids. V shed 3 bases and J 9 bases; nucleotides not matched to a gene: 4. CDR1 and CDR2 from the germline V gene are SGHRS and YFSETQ. The CDR3: CASSYGTGSEQFF. Written as DNA, the CDR3 is TGCGCCAGCAGCTACGGGACAGGGAGTGAGCAGTTCTTC.

The table lists this clonotype with a few counts. The chain recombines TRBV7-2 with TRBJ2-4; no clear D. CDR1 SGHTA and CDR2 FQGNSA come from the germline V gene. The CDR3 runs to 15 residues. Deletions cut 3 bases from V and 5 bases from J, with 14 bases between. The CDR3 nucleotides are TGTGCCAGCAGCTTTAGTGGCCGCCGGGAAAACATTCAGTACTTC. Its protein is CASSFSGRRENIQYF.

CDR3 sequence reads: CASSLGDASYGYTF. The CDR3 bases are TGTGCCAGCAGTTTAGGGGACGCCTCATATGGCTACACCTTC. The genes are TRBV28 and TRBJ1-2, with D possibly being TRBD1 (5 bases). Between the trimmed V and J ends, which lost 2 bases and 5 bases, there was a span of 12 bases. This CDR3 has 14 residues. Per germline, CDR1 MDHEN and CDR2 SYDVKM.

This chain links TRBV20-1 with TRBJ2-5; 12 bases fit TRBD2. CDR1 is DFQATT, CDR2 SNEGSKA, per germline (reference sequence). CDR3 size: 20 residues. The trim removed 6 bases at V and 4 bases at J, leaving 24 bases unmatched. The CDR3 coding sequence is TGCAGTGCCCGGGGTCTGGGACTAGCGGGTCCTGGGGGTATGGGAGAGACCCAGTACTTC. Its protein product is CSARGLGLAGPGGMGETQYF.

The chain joins TRBV6-6 to TRBJ1-4; D uncertain. V gave up 11 bases and J gave up 0 bases, with 10 bases separating them. Germline V gene lookup returns CDR1 MNHNY and CDR2 SVGAGI (reference sequence). This CDR3 is built from 13 residues. As DNA, the CDR3 is TGTGCCGTCCAACACCCAACTAATGAAAAACTGTTTTTT. Its protein is CAVQHPTNEKLFF.

This clonotype was counted at least ten times. This chain joins TRBV12-3 or TRBV12-4 and TRBJ1-5, with 7 bases matching TRBD1. The V gene end was trimmed by 3 bases and the J gene end by 4 bases; junction bases not matched to a gene: 6. This CDR3 region has 15 residues. The CDR3 spells CASSFSQGRNQPQHF. The CDR3 nucleotides read TGTGCCAGCAGTTTCTCACAGGGGAGAAATCAGCCCCAGCATTTT.

This clonotype was seen a handful of times. The rearrangement uses TRBV29-1 and TRBJ2-1; D possibly matches TRBD1 or TRBD2 (6 bases each). Trimming removed 7 bases from V and 2 bases from J, with 12 bases in between. Germline V gives CDR1 SQVTM, CDR2 ANQGSEA. This CDR3 contains 13 residues. The CDR3 is CSARDNAYNEQFF. The CDR3 bases are TGCAGCGCGCGGGACAACGCCTACAATGAGCAGTTCTTC.

This clonotype was observed a handful of times. The chain employs TRBV20-1 and TRBJ1-1; D uncertain. With 5 bases removed from V and 5 bases from J, the gap between germline ends came to 12 bases. This CDR3 spans 12 amino acids. CDR1 is DFQATT, CDR2 SNEGSKA, per germline (reference sequence). The CDR3 coding sequence is TGCAGTGCTTACACTGGGGAAACTGAAGCTTTCTTT. It codes for CSAYTGETEAFF.